Following are 30 T cell receptor beta chains from one sample sequenced in a study of blood T cell repertoires in COVID-19. Libraries were prepared by immunoSEQ multiplex PCR; TCRdb keeps only in-frame clonotypes and omits some of them. This sample has nearly 200,000 clones; 80% to 90% occur once, and the top ten carry more than 4.5%. Sequences were obtained from peripheral blood. All receptors come from a woman in her 70s with active or convalescent COVID-19.

Here the CDR3 DNA reads TGTGCCAGCAGCCGAGGCCTCAACACCGGGGAGCTGTTTTTT. This sequence encodes CASSRGLNTGELFF. V gene TRBV14 combines with J gene TRBJ2-2; D is ambiguous. This CDR3 has 14 amino acids. Trimming stripped 4 bases from V and 2 bases from J, with 8 bases between. Germline V gene sequence: CDR1 SGHDN, CDR2 FVKESK.

The rearrangement joins TRBV27 to TRBJ2-1, with D possibly TRBD1 on 5 matching bases. With 0 bases removed from V and 9 bases from J, the gap between germline ends came to 9 bases. Germline values: CDR1 MNHEY, CDR2 SMNVEV (reference sequence). The CDR3 consists of 13 residues. Written as DNA, the CDR3 is TGTGCCAGCAGTTTATCGCGACAGACTGAGCAGTTCTTC. Translation: CASSLSRQTEQFF.

The V call is TRBV10-2, the J call TRBJ2-7; 9 bases agree with TRBD1. Trimming at V came to 5 bases and at J to 7 bases, leaving 9 bases not matched to a gene. The CDR3 spans 14 residues. Per germline, CDR1 WSHSY and CDR2 SAAADI. As DNA, the CDR3 is TGCGCCAGCAGTCCCGGGACAGGGACCGGGGAGCAGTACTTC. It encodes CASSPGTGTGEQYF.

The CDR3 region has the DNA TGTGCCAGTAGTGCAACAGGGGTGGGTCAGCCCCAGCATTTT. Residues: CASSATGVGQPQHF. V usage is TRBV19 and J usage is TRBJ1-5; 7 bases map to TRBD1. This CDR3 spans 14 amino acids. Looked up from germline, CDR1 is LNHDA and CDR2 is SQIVND (reference sequence). J was trimmed by 6 bases and V by 5 bases; bases with no gene match: 7.

The chain recombines TRBV5-1 with TRBJ2-2; TRBD2 is a possible D gene (5 bases). This CDR3 is built from 15 residues. CDR1 is SGHRS and CDR2 is YFSETQ in the germline V gene. Trimming took off 5 bases at V and 7 bases at J, with 18 bases between the two ends. CDR3 bases: TGCGCCAGCAGTCGGCTAGCTGAGATGGACGGGGAGCTGTTTTTT. Amino acid sequence: CASSRLAEMDGELFF.

The chain couples TRBV28 to TRBJ2-7, with 7 bases fitting TRBD2. CDR3 length: 15 amino acids. Germline V gene data show CDR1 as MDHEN and CDR2 as SYDVKM. V shed 8 bases, J shed 4 bases, and the junction held 14 bases outside the gene matches. The CDR3 sequence: CASSHSGAGLYEQYF. CDR3 DNA: TGTGCCAGCTCCCACTCGGGAGCGGGACTATACGAGCAGTACTTC.

V is TRBV18 and J is TRBJ2-1; weak D call: TRBD2 (6 bases). The CDR3 is 16 residues long. Trimming took off 1 base at V and 0 bases at J, with 10 bases between the two ends. Germline-derived CDR1 and CDR2 are KGHSH and LQKENI. The CDR3 DNA is TGTGCCAGCTCACCACAGATCGGGAGCTCCTACAATGAGCAGTTCTTC. This sequence encodes CASSPQIGSSYNEQFF. Drawing the rest from reference TRBV18 and TRBJ2-1, the complete variable domain is NAGVMQNPRHLVRRRGQEARLRCSPMKGHSHVYWYRQLPEEGLKFMVYLQKENIIDESGMPKERFSAEFPKEGPSILRIQQVVRGDSAAYFCASSPQIGSSYNEQFFGPGTRLTVL.

The V gene is TRBV5-4, the J gene TRBJ1-1; no clear D gene. The CDR3 totals 12 residues. Germline values: CDR1 SGHNT, CDR2 YYREEE (reference sequence). Deletions cut 1 base from V and 2 bases from J, with 3 bases between. The CDR3 loop is CASSLYNTEAFF. The CDR3 DNA is TGTGCCAGCAGCTTGTATAACACTGAAGCTTTCTTT. The full variable domain, rest sourced from reference TRBV5-4 and TRBJ1-1, is ETGVTQSPTHLIKTRGQQVTLRCSSQSGHNTVSWYQQALGQGPQFIFQYYREEENGRGNFPPRFSGLQFPNYSSELNVNALELDDSALYLCASSLYNTEAFFGQGTRLTVV.

The chain combines TRBV6-2 or TRBV6-3 with TRBJ2-1; tentatively, D is TRBD2 (5 bases). CDR3 size: 16 residues. Germline-derived CDR1 and CDR2 are MNHEY and SVGEGT. The germline V and J ends were trimmed by 2 bases and 0 bases, with 11 bases remaining between them. The CDR3 sequence is CASSYLTGSSYNEQFF. The CDR3 DNA reads as TGTGCCAGCAGTTACCTGACTGGGAGCTCCTACAATGAGCAGTTCTTC.

V gene TRBV1 combines with J gene TRBJ2-1; the table gives TRBD2 as D, unverified against the DNA. TRBV1 is annotated as a pseudogene. The CDR3 is 16 amino acids. The CDR3 loop reads CTSSHRDCALGNEQFF. As DNA, the CDR3 is TGCACCAGCAGCCACCGGGACTGTGCCCTTGGCAATGAGCAGTTCTTC.

DNA of the CDR3: TGTGCCAGTAGTAAATCCGGGACAGGGGGCTATAATGAAAAACTGTTTTTT. Protein product: CASSKSGTGGYNEKLFF. The V and J genes are TRBV19 and TRBJ1-4, with TRBD1 matching over 12 bases. The CDR3 spans 17 residues. Germline V gene data show CDR1 as LNHDA and CDR2 as SQIVND (reference sequence). V dropped 4 bases and J dropped 4; count of bases not matched to a gene: 7. Full variable domain (rest looked up from reference TRBV19 and TRBJ1-4): DGGITQSPKYLFRKEGQNVTLSCEQNLNHDAMYWYRQDPGQGLRLIYYSQIVNDFQKGDIAEGYSVSREKKESFPLTVTSAQKNPTAFYLCASSKSGTGGYNEKLFFGSGTQLSVL.

The chain combines TRBV10-3 with TRBJ2-7; 7 positions match TRBD1. Germline trimming cut 6 bases from V and 3 bases from J; bases unmatched to any gene: 17. The CDR3 runs to 17 residues. Germline lookup yields CDR1 ENHRY and CDR2 SYGVKD. For the CDR3, the DNA is TGTGCCATCAGCACTTTTATGGTCCTGACAGGGTACTACGAGCAGTACTTC. Translating gives CAISTFMVLTGYYEQYF.

The table lists this clone with a count of one. CDR3 amino acids: CASSDHNAGISGNTIYF. CDR3 coding DNA: TGTGCCAGCAGCGACCATAACGCAGGGATCTCTGGAAACACCATATATTTT. The gene calls are TRBV7-8 and TRBJ1-3, with TRBD1 as a possible D gene (5 bases). V was cut by 5 bases and J by 0 bases, with 17 bases left in between. CDR3 size: 17 residues. The germline V gene encodes CDR1 SGHVS and CDR2 FQNEAQ.

The CDR3 region has the DNA TGTGCCAGCAGTGAAGGGGTTGCGGTCGGGCTAAGCGGGCAGTTCTTC. This sequence encodes CASSEGVAVGLSGQFF. The chain carries TRBV6-1 and TRBJ2-1, with D possibly TRBD2 on 5 matching bases. Germline lookup yields CDR1 MNHNS and CDR2 SASEGT. The CDR3 is made up of 16 amino acids. V lost 1 base, J lost 12 bases, and 22 bases lay in between.

The chain employs TRBV5-1 and TRBJ1-1; TRBD1 matches 9 bases. The CDR3 extends over 14 amino acids. The V gene's germline CDR1 is SGHRS and CDR2 YFSETQ. The junction had 5 bases not matched to a gene; V was cut back by 4 bases and J by 4 bases. CDR3 amino acids: CASSQQGAVTEAFF. CDR3 coding DNA: TGCGCCAGCAGCCAACAGGGGGCCGTCACTGAAGCTTTCTTT. The full variable domain, completed using reference TRBV5-1 and TRBJ1-1, is KAGVTQTPRYLIKTRGQQVTLSCSPISGHRSVSWYQQTPGQGLQFLFEYFSETQRNKGNFPGRFSGRQFSNSRSEMNVSTLELGDSALYLCASSQQGAVTEAFFGQGTRLTVV.

This clone appeared a single time. The chain has TRBV14 and TRBJ2-2, with TRBD1 identical over 8 bases. Trimming at V came to 1 base and at J to 2 bases, leaving 12 bases not matched to a gene. The V gene's germline CDR1 is SGHDN and CDR2 FVKESK. The CDR3 spans 19 residues. CDR3 amino acids: CASSQVQQTGQANTGELFF. CDR3 in DNA: TGTGCCAGCAGCCAAGTCCAGCAGACGGGACAGGCCAACACCGGGGAGCTGTTTTTT.

This rearrangement joins TRBV6-5 to TRBJ2-5; 8 bases agree with TRBD2. This CDR3 contains 13 residues. The germline V gene encodes CDR1 MNHEY and CDR2 SVGAGI. V lost 5 bases to trimming and J lost 13 bases; unmatched junction nucleotides: 12. The CDR3 nucleotides are TGTGCCAGCAGTATAGCGGGATCAACCCCCTCGTACTTC. As protein: CASSIAGSTPSYF.

The CDR3 protein is CASRRAGGPGDTQYF. Written as DNA, the CDR3 is TGTGCCAGCAGGCGAGCGGGAGGGCCCGGAGATACGCAGTATTTT. The gene calls are TRBV2 and TRBJ2-3; the match to TRBD2 covers 10 bases. CDR3 length: 15 amino acids. CDR1 is SNHLY, CDR2 FYNNEI, per germline. V trimming: 6 bases; J trimming: 5 bases; junction bases outside the gene matches: 8.

This chain links TRBV11-3 with TRBJ2-1; 8 nucleotides align to TRBD2. V trimming: 1 base; J trimming: 8 bases; junction bases outside the gene matches: 16. The CDR3 totals 18 residues. CDR1 and CDR2 from the germline V gene are SGHNT and YENEEA. CDR3 protein: CASSLVTAGGPVIDEQFF. The CDR3 DNA sequence: TGTGCCAGCAGCTTAGTAACGGCGGGAGGCCCTGTAATCGATGAGCAGTTCTTC. The full variable domain, completed using reference TRBV11-3 and TRBJ2-1, is EAGVVQSPRYKIIEKKQPVAFWCNPISGHNTLYWYLQNLGQGPELLIRYENEEAVDDSQLPKDRFSAERLKGVDSTLKIQPAELGDSAVYLCASSLVTAGGPVIDEQFFGPGTRLTVL.

This clone was seen once. The DNA for the CDR3 is TGTGCCAGCCCCTACGGACATCCCACCGGGGAGCTGTTTTTT. Translated: CASPYGHPTGELFF. J is TRBJ2-2 and V is TRBV7-9; a weak D match, TRBD1 (5 bases). Trimming pared 8 bases from V and 4 bases from J, leaving 14 bases between. Germline CDR1 is SEHNR and CDR2 is FQNEAQ (reference sequence). The CDR3 has 14 amino acids.

This clone was seen a single time. This rearrangement joins TRBV5-1 to TRBJ1-1; D possibly corresponds to TRBD1 (6 bases). The CDR3 contains 15 residues. The germline V gene encodes CDR1 SGHRS and CDR2 YFSETQ. V was trimmed by 4 bases and J by 6 bases, leaving 19 bases between them. CDR3 sequence reads: CASSPTPQGTSEAFF. The DNA for the CDR3 is TGCGCCAGCAGCCCCACCCCACAGGGAACCTCTGAAGCTTTCTTT.

This clone was detected only a few times. The chain recombines TRBV28 with TRBJ2-7, with D possibly being TRBD1 (6 bases). Trimming shortened V by 1 base and J by 4 bases, and 20 bases separated the two germline ends. The CDR3 is 17 amino acids. Per the germline V gene, CDR1 is MDHEN and CDR2 is SYDVKM. The DNA for the CDR3 is TGTGCCAGCAGTTTATTTTCCCAGGGGACATACAGATACGAGCAGTACTTC. This sequence encodes CASSLFSQGTYRYEQYF.

The count of this clone is one. The rearrangement uses TRBV7-2 and TRBJ2-1, with 7 bases matching TRBD2. CDR1 is SGHTA and CDR2 is FQGNSA in the germline V gene. The CDR3 totals 14 residues. V was pared by 5 bases and J by 3 bases, with 4 bases of the junction left unmatched. Here the CDR3 reads CASSLSSGYNEQFF. The CDR3 DNA reads TGTGCCAGCAGCCTTTCTAGCGGCTACAATGAGCAGTTCTTC.

This sequence joins TRBV9 and TRBJ2-2, with 11 bases lining up with TRBD2. Germline lookup yields CDR1 SGDLS and CDR2 YYNGEE. Losses at the gene ends were 4 bases for V and 1 base for J; bases not matched to a gene: 9. The CDR3 consists of 18 residues. CDR3 sequence: CASSPGTSGAENTGELFF. In DNA form, the CDR3 reads TGTGCCAGCAGCCCAGGGACTAGCGGCGCGGAGAACACCGGGGAGCTGTTTTTT. The entire variable domain, with the rest obtained from reference TRBV9 and TRBJ2-2, is as follows: DSGVTQTPKHLITATGQRVTLRCSPRSGDLSVYWYQQSLDQGLQFLIQYYNGEERAKGNILERFSAQQFPDLHSELNLSSLELGDSALYFCASSPGTSGAENTGELFFGEGSRLTVL.

The chain has TRBV28 and TRBJ2-1; D not certain. CDR1 is MDHEN, CDR2 SYDVKM, per germline. This CDR3 region has 15 residues. The ends were cut back, 2 bases at V and 5 bases at J, with 13 bases in the middle. The CDR3 sequence: CASSLPASFNNEQFF. In DNA form, the CDR3 reads TGTGCCAGCAGTTTACCCGCGTCCTTCAACAATGAGCAGTTCTTC.

This chain connects TRBV7-2 to TRBJ2-7, with 9 positions matching TRBD1. With 5 bases clipped from V and 6 bases from J, the junction kept 8 bases outside the gene matches. Germline lookup yields CDR1 SGHTA and CDR2 FQGNSA. The CDR3 totals 14 residues. The CDR3 region is CASSVGQGKAEQYF. CDR3 in DNA: TGTGCCAGCAGCGTGGGACAGGGTAAAGCCGAGCAGTACTTC.

The V call is TRBV28, the J call TRBJ2-1; 14 nucleotides match TRBD2. Germline V gene data show CDR1 as MDHEN and CDR2 as SYDVKM. J lost 1 base, V lost 10 bases, and 15 bases had no gene match. The CDR3 totals 19 residues. The DNA for the CDR3 is TGTGCCATCCGGCCCGGGACTAGCGGGAGAGAGGGATCCTACAATGAGCAGTTCTTC. Translation gives CAIRPGTSGREGSYNEQFF.

The rearrangement uses TRBV6-5 and TRBJ2-7, with 11 positions matching TRBD1. The CDR3 sequence is 14 residues long. Unmatched junction bases numbered 5, after V lost 5 bases and J lost 5 bases. Germline lookup yields CDR1 MNHEY and CDR2 SVGAGI. Here the CDR3 reads CASSLDRGLNEQYF. The DNA for the CDR3 is TGTGCCAGCAGTCTGGACAGGGGGCTGAACGAGCAGTACTTC.

This clone was found once. The rearrangement joins TRBV5-1 to TRBJ1-2; tentatively, D is TRBD1 (5 bases). In germline, CDR1 is SGHRS, CDR2 YFSETQ. This CDR3 region has 17 residues. The V end was cut by 0 bases, the J end by 0 bases, with 15 bases between. CDR3 residues: CASSLAPGPNSNYGYTF. Here the CDR3 DNA reads TGCGCCAGCAGCTTGGCCCCAGGGCCGAATTCTAACTATGGCTACACCTTC. Variable domain in full (rest from reference TRBV5-1 and TRBJ1-2): KAGVTQTPRYLIKTRGQQVTLSCSPISGHRSVSWYQQTPGQGLQFLFEYFSETQRNKGNFPGRFSGRQFSNSRSEMNVSTLELGDSALYLCASSLAPGPNSNYGYTFGSGTRLTVV.

The V and J genes are TRBV6-5 and TRBJ2-1; the match to TRBD2 covers 8 bases. V dropped 2 bases and J dropped 6; count of bases not matched to a gene: 9. Germline V lookup: CDR1 MNHEY, CDR2 SVGAGI. The CDR3 sequence is 16 residues long. The CDR3 coding sequence is TGTGCCAGCAGTTACGCCAGCGGGAGAATGTCCAATGAGCAGTTCTTC. Translated: CASSYASGRMSNEQFF.